The 7 T cell receptor beta chains reported below all come from one sample, sequenced in a study of cytomegalovirus exposure and HLA in healthy donors. The protocol was immunoSEQ multiplex PCR, while the TCRdb copy is restricted to in-frame clones and leaves out a portion. The sample consists of roughly 230,000 clones, around 91% of them appearing once. Sequencing was done on a sample of PBMCs. The source of these receptors is a woman younger than 45 in good health and CMV-seronegative.

J is TRBJ2-7 and V is TRBV19; 7 nucleotides match TRBD1. The V gene's germline CDR1 is LNHDA and CDR2 SQIVND (reference sequence). This CDR3 spans 13 amino acids. V dropped 6 bases and J dropped 1; count of bases not matched to a gene: 3. CDR3 protein: CASSQGDSYEQYF. The CDR3 DNA reads TGTGCCAGTAGCCAGGGGGATTCCTACGAGCAGTACTTC.

J is TRBJ1-4 and V is TRBV4-2, with a possible D match to TRBD1 (6 bases). The CDR3 has 16 amino acids. Trimming took 4 bases from V and 4 from J, leaving 16 bases between them. The germline gives CDR1 LGHNA, CDR2 YNFKEQ. DNA of the CDR3: TGTGCCAGCAGCCCCCGGACAGATGTCAGTAATGAAAAACTGTTTTTT. Its protein is CASSPRTDVSNEKLFF.

This clone has just one count. This chain links TRBV19 with TRBJ2-7; TRBD1 aligns across 10 bases. Germline assignment: CDR1 LNHDA and CDR2 SQIVND (reference sequence). This CDR3 has 15 residues. V dropped 2 bases and J dropped 3; count of bases not matched to a gene: 4. Here the CDR3 reads CASSIPGQGHYEQYF. The CDR3, as DNA: TGTGCCAGTAGTATACCGGGACAGGGGCACTACGAGCAGTACTTC.

The gene calls are TRBV28 and TRBJ1-5; D uncertain. The CDR3 totals 15 residues. CDR1 is MDHEN, CDR2 SYDVKM, per germline. Trimming stripped 2 bases from V and 6 bases from J, with 14 bases between. As DNA, the CDR3 is TGTGCCAGCAGTTTACGAGTTCTGTGGGGTCAGCCCCAGCATTTT. It codes for CASSLRVLWGQPQHF.

This chain connects TRBV19 to TRBJ2-1, with no clear D. Germline CDR1 and CDR2: LNHDA and SQIVND (reference sequence). Trimming removed 3 bases at V and 5 bases at J, with 11 bases between. The CDR3 has 14 residues. The CDR3: CASSIPGFNNEQFF. The CDR3 coding sequence is TGTGCCAGTAGTATCCCGGGTTTCAACAATGAGCAGTTCTTC. Full variable domain (outside the CDR3, taken from reference TRBV19 and TRBJ2-1): DGGITQSPKYLFRKEGQNVTLSCEQNLNHDAMYWYRQDPGQGLRLIYYSQIVNDFQKGDIAEGYSVSREKKESFPLTVTSAQKNPTAFYLCASSIPGFNNEQFFGPGTRLTVL.

Here the CDR3 reads CASSPNRDPKTYEQYF. CDR3 DNA sequence: TGTGCCAGCTCACCTAACCGGGACCCCAAGACATACGAGCAGTACTTC. The chain joins TRBV18 to TRBJ2-7, with D possibly being TRBD1 or TRBD2 (5 bases each). The germline V and J ends were trimmed by 3 bases and 4 bases, with 19 bases remaining between them. Germline V CDR1 and CDR2: KGHSH, LQKENI. The length of the CDR3 is 16 residues.

The rearrangement links TRBV27 to TRBJ1-5, with 7 positions matching TRBD1. CDR1 and CDR2 (germline): MNHEY, SMNVEV (reference sequence). Trimming at V came to 8 bases and at J to 4 bases, leaving 14 bases not matched to a gene. The CDR3 is 16 amino acids. The CDR3 DNA sequence: TGTGCCAGCTTCCATTATTTAGACAGGGTTAATCAGCCCCAGCATTTT. Translation gives CASFHYLDRVNQPQHF.